This is a list of T cell receptor beta chains from one sample in a study of response to subunit inactivated influenza vaccine. TCRdb ran MiXCR on the RT-PCR reads and lists one entry per CDR3 protein. The table has 590,000 or so distinct CDR3 sequences, approximately 14% seen once. The source was PBMCs from blood, collected roughly 15 days before vaccination. All receptors come from a man aged 45-60 years who received an inactivated influenza vaccine. Each CDR3 is given with its conserved first and last residue. A D gene is named only where the DNA matches it firmly. Size tells how often a clone was seen (once, few, many) or the class of an expanded clone, and some rows leave it out.

TRBJ2-7,TRBV4-3,few,NA,TGCGCCAGCAGCCCCTCCTATGGAGCCTACGAGCAGTACTTC,CASSPSYGAYEQYF
TRBJ2-2,TRBV6-2/TRBV6-3,many,TRBD2,TGTGCCAGCAGTTACCGTGGTAGCGGGACGCACAACACCGGGGAGCTGTTTTTT,CASSYRGSGTHNTGELFF
TRBJ2-1,TRBV15,few,TRBD1,TGTGCCACCAGCAGGGCGGGACAGGGAGGGGATGAGCAGTTCTTC,CATSRAGQGGDEQFF
TRBJ2-3,TRBV28,few,NA,TGTGCCAGCAGTTACACAGGGTTGGGCACAGATACGCAGTATTTT,CASSYTGLGTDTQYF
TRBJ2-1,TRBV7-3,NA,TRBD2,TGTGCCAGCAGCTTACGACTAGCGGGAGGAAATGAGCAGTTCTTC,CASSLRLAGGNEQFF
TRBJ1-3,TRBV4-3,NA,NA,TGCGCCAGCAGCCAAGATCTTGCGGCACAGTATTCGAGCTCTGGAAACACCATATATTTT,CASSQDLAAQYSSSGNTIYF
TRBJ2-1,TRBV9,NA,NA,TGTGCCAGCAGCGTAGAAGCGGGCGGCTACAATGAGCAGTTCTTC,CASSVEAGGYNEQFF
TRBJ2-1,TRBV5-1,many,TRBD1,TGCGCCAGCAGCTTGACCGGGACAGGGCAGTACAATGAGCAGTTCTTC,CASSLTGTGQYNEQFF
TRBJ1-6,TRBV5-1,many,NA,TGCGCCAGCAGCCGGGACATTGGGAATTCACCCCTCCACTTT,CASSRDIGNSPLHF
TRBJ1-2,TRBV6-1,many,NA,TGTGCCAGCAGTCCGGGACTGAACTATGGCTACACCTTC,CASSPGLNYGYTF
TRBJ1-5,TRBV24-1,NA,NA,TGTGCCACCCAATCCGGACCGGGGCACCCCCAGCATTTT,CATQSGPGHPQHF
TRBJ1-4,TRBV15,few,NA,TGTGCCACCAGCAGAGATGTTAGGGGTAATGAAAAACTGTTTTTT,CATSRDVRGNEKLFF
TRBJ1-1,TRBV11-2,few,NA,TGTGCCAGCAGCGGGACGATGTACACTGAAGCTTTCTTT,CASSGTMYTEAFF
TRBJ2-3,TRBV7-2,many,NA,TGTGCCAGCAGATCCACAGGGGAGGTCACAGATACGCAGTATTTT,CASRSTGEVTDTQYF
TRBJ2-4,TRBV12-3/TRBV12-4,few,NA,TGTGCCAGCAGCCGCCCCCCGGCCTTAGCCAAAAACATTCAGTACTTC,CASSRPPALAKNIQYF
TRBJ2-7,TRBV5-1,NA,NA,TGCGCCAGCAGCCGCTCTAGACAGGTCTCCTACGAGCAGTACTTC,CASSRSRQVSYEQYF
TRBJ2-3,TRBV5-5,NA,NA,TGTGCCAGCAGCTTGCCAGGGAATGCAGATACGCAGTATTTT,CASSLPGNADTQYF
TRBJ2-1,TRBV9,few,TRBD2,TGTGCCAGCAGCGTAACCACTAGCGGGAATTACAATGAGCAGTTCTTC,CASSVTTSGNYNEQFF
TRBJ2-1,TRBV5-1,NA,TRBD2,TGCGCCAGCAGCTTGACTAGCGGGGGGCATGAGCAGTTCTTC,CASSLTSGGHEQFF
TRBJ2-1,TRBV4-2,NA,NA,TGTGCCAGCAGCGTCAGGGGGGGTTTCGGCAATGAGCAGTTCTTC,CASSVRGGFGNEQFF
TRBJ2-1,TRBV29-1,NA,NA,TGCAGCGCCGGAGGCCTAGGGGGCAATGAGCAGTTCTTC,CSAGGLGGNEQFF
TRBJ1-5,TRBV20-1,NA,TRBD1,TGCAGTGCTAGAGACCCAGGGGGTGAGAATCAGCCCCAGCATTTT,CSARDPGGENQPQHF
TRBJ2-5,TRBV28,few,TRBD2,TGTGCCAGCAGTTTTCGTCTAGCGGGAGATCAGACCCAGTACTTC,CASSFRLAGDQTQYF
TRBJ2-5,TRBV11-2,NA,TRBD2,TGTGCCAGCAGCTTCGTATCAAGCGGGAGTCTAGCGGAGACCCAGTACTTC,CASSFVSSGSLAETQYF